This T cell receptor (beta chain) was sequenced in a study of T cells in Graves' hyperthyroidism and ophthalmopathy. These patients, aged 18 to 65, had recently diagnosed hyperthyroidism lasting under 2 months. Germline CDR1 KGHSH, CDR2 LQKENI. The CDR3 runs to 12 residues. V shed 3 bases and J shed 3 bases, with 6 bases lying between them. There are many counts of this clonotype. From RNA transcripts, TCR beta CDR3 regions were amplified. The HTBI primer set was used in a first-round RT-PCR of the TCR CDR3. TCRdb ran MiXCR on the multiplex PCR reads and lists one entry per CDR3 protein. The repertoire holds a few hundred thousand distinct CDR3 sequences, roughly 14% seen once, with 7.3% in the top ten.

This chain connects TRBV18 to TRBJ2-7; no firm D call. The receptor's source is a woman in her 30s with Graves' hyperthyroidism. Sequenced: blood. The CDR3 region is CASSPTFYEQYF. CDR3 DNA sequence: TGTGCCAGCTCACCCACTTTCTACGAGCAGTACTTC.